The rows below give T cell receptor beta chains drawn from one sample of a study of T cells in Graves' hyperthyroidism and ophthalmopathy. TCRdb re-analysed the multiplex PCR reads in MiXCR, keeping a single row per CDR3 protein. The repertoire consists of 300,000 to 450,000 distinct CDR3 sequences, with just under 15% occurring once and the leading ten covering 30% to 35%. Material for sequencing was blood. These receptors were obtained from a woman aged 25 to 39 with Graves' hyperthyroidism. Each CDR3 is given with its conserved first and last residue. A D gene is named only where the DNA matches it firmly. Size tells how often a clone was seen (once, few, many) or the class of an expanded clone, and some rows leave it out.

size | J | D | V | DNA | CDR3
few | TRBJ2-2 | NA | TRBV6-5 | TGTGCCAGCAGTTACCACTGGGACCCGAACACCGGGGAGCTGTTTTTT | CASSYHWDPNTGELFF
NA | TRBJ2-7 | NA | TRBV14 | TGTGCCAGCAGCCAAGTCCCCCTGGAGGAGCAGTACTTC | CASSQVPLEEQYF
many | TRBJ2-3 | NA | TRBV27 | TGTGCCAGCAGTTTATTTATTGGCAACTCAGATACGCAGTATTTT | CASSLFIGNSDTQYF
many | TRBJ2-3 | TRBD2 | TRBV5-1 | TGCGCCAGCAGCTCCGGGACTAGCGGGAGATGGGGCACAGATACGCAGTATTTT | CASSSGTSGRWGTDTQYF
few | TRBJ1-3 | NA | TRBV7-2 | TGTGCCAGCAGCTATATGCGGTCTTCTGGAAACACCATATATTTT | CASSYMRSSGNTIYF
many | TRBJ2-1 | NA | TRBV3-1 | TGTGCCAGCAGCCAAGTTCGGGGCGGCAGTGTCAATGAGCAGTTCTTC | CASSQVRGGSVNEQFF
many | TRBJ2-3 | TRBD2 | TRBV28 | TGTGCCAGCAGTCAAACTAGCGGGAGGCCGAACACAGATACGCAGTATTTT | CASSQTSGRPNTDTQYF
NA | TRBJ2-7 | NA | TRBV28 | TGTGCCAGCAGCTTAGCCATCCCCTACGAGCAGTACTTC | CASSLAIPYEQYF
many | TRBJ1-2 | NA | TRBV12-3/TRBV12-4 | TGTGCCAGCAGTTTGGACGGGACCGCGATATATGGCTACACCTTC | CASSLDGTAIYGYTF
NA | TRBJ2-1 | TRBD2 | TRBV11-2 | TGTGCCAGCGTGAGACTAGCGGGAGGAAATGAGCAGTTCTTC | CASVRLAGGNEQFF
many | TRBJ2-7 | NA | TRBV18 | TGTGCCAGCTCACCGGGGCTTCCGAGCTCCTACGAGCAGTACTTC | CASSPGLPSSYEQYF
many | TRBJ2-2 | NA | TRBV2 | TGTGCCAGCAGTCCCGGGACACGTTACACCGGGGAGCTGTTTTTT | CASSPGTRYTGELFF
NA | TRBJ2-5 | TRBD2 | TRBV11-2 | TGTGCCAGCAGCTTAGGGGTTGGCGGGAGTAAGCAAGAGACCCAGTACTTC | CASSLGVGGSKQETQYF
many | TRBJ2-1 | NA | TRBV3-1 | TGTGCCAGCAGCCAAGGGGACATGAGCTCCTACAATGAGCAGTTCTTC | CASSQGDMSSYNEQFF
many | TRBJ2-7 | TRBD2 | TRBV5-1 | TGCGCCAGCAGCCTGACTAGCGCGAGCTCCTACGAGCAGTACTTC | CASSLTSASSYEQYF
many | TRBJ1-5 | NA | TRBV30 | TGTGCCTGGAGTGGTAAGGGGGGTCAGCCCCAGCATTTT | CAWSGKGGQPQHF
NA | TRBJ1-2 | NA | TRBV6-2/TRBV6-3 | TGTGCCAGCAGCCTCCAGGGGTTTAGGGGCTACACCTTC | CASSLQGFRGYTF
NA | TRBJ2-1 | NA | TRBV19 | TGTGCCAGTAGTTTTTACAGTAGCTCCTACAATGAGCAGTTCTTC | CASSFYSSSYNEQFF
few | TRBJ1-4 | NA | TRBV28 | TGTGCCAGCAGTTCGGGACCAATAAATGAAAAACTGTTTTTT | CASSSGPINEKLFF
NA | TRBJ2-2 | NA | TRBV6-1 | TGTGCCAGCAGAGATCCCTCCGGGACCGGGGAGCTGTTTTTT | CASRDPSGTGELFF
few | TRBJ2-3 | TRBD1 | TRBV7-3 | TGTGCCAGCAGCGGTGACAGGGGGGATACGCAGTATTTT | CASSGDRGDTQYF
once | TRBJ1-1 | NA | TRBV28 | TGTGCCAGCATGGAGACGGGACACCGGAACACTGAAGCTTTCTTT | CASMETGHRNTEAFF
NA | TRBJ2-7 | NA | TRBV20-1 | TGCTCGACCCAAGGGAATGGGTACGAGCAGTACTTC | CSTQGNGYEQYF
NA | TRBJ1-1 | NA | TRBV27 | TGTGCCAGCAGTTTACTTAGGAACGCTGAAGCTTTCTTT | CASSLLRNAEAFF
NA | TRBJ1-6 | NA | TRBV9 | TGTGCCAGCAGCGTAGGGGGTTCACCCCTCCACTTT | CASSVGGSPLHF
NA | TRBJ2-6 | NA | TRBV5-4 | TGTGCCAGCAGCTTAGAGGGCAACTCTGGGGCCAACGTCCTGACTTTC | CASSLEGNSGANVLTF